The sequence of this T cell receptor beta chain was determined in a study of OX40 agonist ivuxolimab in advanced cancers. With respect to the entire study: The costimulatory receptor OX40 (CD134) was targeted by ivuxolimab, a fully human IgG2 agonistic monoclonal antibody. The monotherapy dose-escalation portion (N ≈ 57 patients) of the phase I ivuxolimab trial is reported in the paper. Among the 50 to 55 dose-escalation patients, roughly 20 had hepatocellular carcinoma, roughly 15 melanoma, 9 renal cell carcinoma and 9 head and neck cancer. Prior anti-PD-1, anti-PD-L1 or anti-CTLA-4 therapy was permitted, and approximately 39% of dose-escalation patients had received checkpoint inhibitors. In the dose-escalation cohort, 75% to 90% of patients were male, and the mean age was approximately 60 years with a range of about 20 to 80. Partial responses were achieved by three dose-escalation patients, of whom one had hepatocellular carcinoma and two had cutaneous melanoma. Intravenous ivuxolimab was administered to patients every 2 weeks at six dose levels: 0.01, 0.1, 0.3, 1.5, 3 and 10 mg/kg. The purpose of peripheral TCRbeta sequencing was to test whether ivuxolimab changed TCR sequence diversity and led to clonal T-cell expansion.

Paper-wide results and their limitations: Low levels of normalized T-cell clonal expansion were also seen in some nonresponding patients. The antigen specificity of the peripheral T cells that underwent clonal expansion was not determined. In partial responders in the 0.1-3.0 mg/kg groups, normalized peripheral clonal expansion was found to be among the lowest, especially among CD8+ T cells. After ivuxolimab, expanded clones were on average more numerous among CD8+ T cells than among CD4+ T cells. At doses of 0.1 to 3.0 mg/kg, clonal expansion of both CD4+ and CD8+ T cells in blood was seen between baseline and week 6.

V is trimmed back by 0 bases and J by 7 bases, and the junction contains 9 bases that no gene match accounts for. Based on the germline V gene (reference sequence), the CDR1 and CDR2 sequences are GTSNPN and SVGIG. From the cysteine through the phenylalanine, the CDR3 covers 15 amino acids. Of all the DNA, just the CDR3 is kept, 45 bases in frame from base 1. Genomic DNA was isolated from the sorted cells so that the TCRbeta CDR3 region could be sequenced. The immunoSEQ Assay was used for sequencing of TCRbeta CDR3 regions. The clones in this table, taken by TCRdb from immuneACCESS, are in-frame only. Not every clone is retained; where verified, under half of the shortfall comes from an unresolved V gene, and the cause of the rest is unknown. The table for this sample lists over 60,000 clones; approximately 81% of them were counted only once. The ten largest account for about 2.1% of the sample. Details on this clone: Its antigen remains unidentified. Base qualities are not at hand, and no much larger clone is one base apart.

Patients with autoimmune disease history or receiving systemic immunosuppression were excluded from the trial. Peripheral blood for TCR sequencing was collected from all dose cohorts at baseline, on cycle 4 day 1, and on cycle 7 day 1. The samples were drawn from a first-in-human, open-label, multicenter phase I dose-escalation trial of ivuxolimab. Adults with locally advanced or metastatic melanoma, renal cell, hepatocellular, or head and neck squamous cell carcinoma were enrolled in the trial. Before TCR sequencing, CD4+ T cells and CD8+ T cells from peripheral blood were sorted into separate populations.

This clonotype was sampled from an adult with an advanced solid tumor such as melanoma, head and neck, liver or kidney cancer. The V and J segments used are TRBV30 and TRBJ2-7; the junction holds 10 bases that match TRBD1. This specimen consisted of CD4+ or CD8+ T cells sorted from blood, obtained in a trial of the OX40 agonist ivuxolimab. The CDR3 protein sequence reads: CAWSVLGQGPWEQYF. The nucleotide sequence reads TGTGCCTGGAGTGTACTGGGACAGGGGCCTTGGGAGCAGTACTTC.